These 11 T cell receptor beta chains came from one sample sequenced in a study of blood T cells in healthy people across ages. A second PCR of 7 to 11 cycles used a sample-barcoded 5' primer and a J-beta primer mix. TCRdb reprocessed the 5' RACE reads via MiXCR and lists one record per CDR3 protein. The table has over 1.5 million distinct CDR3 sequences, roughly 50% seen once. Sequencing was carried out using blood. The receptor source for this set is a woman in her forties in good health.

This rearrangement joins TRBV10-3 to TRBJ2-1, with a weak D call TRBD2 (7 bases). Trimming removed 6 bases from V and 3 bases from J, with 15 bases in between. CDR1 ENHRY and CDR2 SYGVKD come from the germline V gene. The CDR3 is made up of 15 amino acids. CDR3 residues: CAISVERGGYNEQFF. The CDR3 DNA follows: TGTGCCATCAGCGTTGAGAGGGGGGGCTACAATGAGCAGTTCTTC.

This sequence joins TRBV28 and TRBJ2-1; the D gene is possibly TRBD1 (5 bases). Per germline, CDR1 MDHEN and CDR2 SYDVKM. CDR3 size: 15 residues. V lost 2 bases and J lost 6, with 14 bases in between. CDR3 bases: TGTGCCAGCAGTTTAGGAGACAGAGCTCCCAATGAGCAGTTCTTC. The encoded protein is CASSLGDRAPNEQFF.

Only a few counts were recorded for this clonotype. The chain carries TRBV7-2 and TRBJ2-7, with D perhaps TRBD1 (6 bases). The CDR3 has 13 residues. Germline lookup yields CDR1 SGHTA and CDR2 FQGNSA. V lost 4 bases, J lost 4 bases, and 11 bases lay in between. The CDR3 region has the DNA TGTGCCAGCAGCTCCGCCACAGGGTACGAGCAGTACTTC. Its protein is CASSSATGYEQYF. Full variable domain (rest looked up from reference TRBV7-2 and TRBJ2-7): GAGVSQSPSNKVTEKGKDVELRCDPISGHTALYWYRQSLGQGLEFLIYFQGNSAPDKSGLPSDRFSAERTGGSVSTLTIQRTQQEDSAVYLCASSSATGYEQYFGPGTRLTVT.

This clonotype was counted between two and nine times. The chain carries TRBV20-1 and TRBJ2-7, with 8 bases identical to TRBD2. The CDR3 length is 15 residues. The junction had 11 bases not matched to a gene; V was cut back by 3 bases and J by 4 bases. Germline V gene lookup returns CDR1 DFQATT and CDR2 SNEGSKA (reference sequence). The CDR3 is CSARARSGGRYEQYF. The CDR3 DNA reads TGCAGTGCTAGGGCCCGCTCGGGGGGGCGTTACGAGCAGTACTTC.

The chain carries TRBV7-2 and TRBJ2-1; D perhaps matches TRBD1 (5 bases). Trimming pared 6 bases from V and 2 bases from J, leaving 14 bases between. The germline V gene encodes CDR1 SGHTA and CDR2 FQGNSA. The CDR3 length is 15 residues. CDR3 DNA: TGTGCCAGCAGACCCCGTGGGGCAACCTACAATGAGCAGTTCTTC. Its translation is CASRPRGATYNEQFF. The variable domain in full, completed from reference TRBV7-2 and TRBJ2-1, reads GAGVSQSPSNKVTEKGKDVELRCDPISGHTALYWYRQSLGQGLEFLIYFQGNSAPDKSGLPSDRFSAERTGGSVSTLTIQRTQQEDSAVYLCASRPRGATYNEQFFGPGTRLTVL.

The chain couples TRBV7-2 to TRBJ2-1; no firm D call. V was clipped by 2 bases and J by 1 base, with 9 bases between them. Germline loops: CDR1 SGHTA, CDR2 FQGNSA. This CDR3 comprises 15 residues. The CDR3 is CASSLSLRSYNEQFF. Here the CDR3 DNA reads TGTGCCAGCAGCTTATCTCTCCGGTCCTACAATGAGCAGTTCTTC.

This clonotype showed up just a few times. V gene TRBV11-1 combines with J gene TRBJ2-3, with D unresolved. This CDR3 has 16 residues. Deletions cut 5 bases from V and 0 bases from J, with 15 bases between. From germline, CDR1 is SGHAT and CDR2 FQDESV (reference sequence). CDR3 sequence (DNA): TGTGCCAGCAGCCCCCTGCCCACCCTCAGCACAGATACGCAGTATTTT. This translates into CASSPLPTLSTDTQYF.

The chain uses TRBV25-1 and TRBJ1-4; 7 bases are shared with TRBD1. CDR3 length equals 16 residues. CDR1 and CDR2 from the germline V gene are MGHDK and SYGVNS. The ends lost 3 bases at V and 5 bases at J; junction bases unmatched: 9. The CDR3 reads CASSERDRARNEKLFF. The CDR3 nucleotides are TGTGCCAGCAGTGAGAGGGACAGAGCCCGAAATGAAAAACTGTTTTTT.

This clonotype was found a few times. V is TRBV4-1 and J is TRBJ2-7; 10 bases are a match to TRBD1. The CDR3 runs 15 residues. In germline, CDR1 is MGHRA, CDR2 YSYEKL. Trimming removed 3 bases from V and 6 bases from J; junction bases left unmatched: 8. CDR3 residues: CASSHVTGTGAEQYF. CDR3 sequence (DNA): TGCGCCAGCAGCCACGTTACCGGGACAGGGGCCGAGCAGTACTTC.

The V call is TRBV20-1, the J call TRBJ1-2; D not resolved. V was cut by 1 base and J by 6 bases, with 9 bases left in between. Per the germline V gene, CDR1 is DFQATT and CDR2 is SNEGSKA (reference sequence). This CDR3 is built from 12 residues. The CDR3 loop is CSARGVADGYTF. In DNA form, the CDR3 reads TGCAGTGCTAGAGGGGTGGCGGATGGCTACACCTTC.

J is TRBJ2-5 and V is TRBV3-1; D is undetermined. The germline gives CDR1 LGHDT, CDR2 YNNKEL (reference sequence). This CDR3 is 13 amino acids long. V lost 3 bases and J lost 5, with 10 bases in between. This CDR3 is CASSHRPRETQYF. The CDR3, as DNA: TGTGCCAGCAGCCACCGACCCAGGGAGACCCAGTACTTC.